This paragraph reports one T cell receptor (beta chain). This clonotype occurred once. This receptor's antigen is unknown. The junction does not match germline at one end; this may be a read error. CDR1 SGHRS and CDR2 YFSETQ are derived from the germline V gene. Spanning cysteine to phenylalanine, the CDR3 consists of 17 amino acids. Only CDR3 DNA is held: 51 bases, read in frame from base 1. The data were obtained in a study of tumor and adjacent non-tumor tissue in lung cancer (dated by TCRdb to the late 2010s). Regarding the complete study: By cancer type, the cohort comprised 12 adenocarcinoma patients, a couple of squamous cell carcinoma patients and 1 small cell lung cancer patient. Among the roughly 15 patients, ages ranged from roughly 30 to 85 years, approximately 10 were men and 5 were women, and disease was TNM stage I to III. A total of some 130,000,000 productive TCRbeta reads were generated by sequencing, corresponding to an average of around 4 million reads per sample. The study compared bulk TCRbeta repertoires from lung tumor tissue and matched distant non-tumor lung tissue of around 14 lung cancer patients. About 30 paired specimens, one tumor and one normal lung sample per patient, were profiled by TCRbeta CDR3 sequencing. The paper as a whole reports these results and caveats: Younger patients had significantly higher TCR diversity, and higher tumor TCR diversity was associated with shorter overall and disease-free survival. Neither the sequencing platform nor unique molecular identifiers are named or mentioned anywhere in the methods. The cohort had only 15 patients, and the authors noted that larger samples and more detailed clinical data are needed. TCR diversity (inverse Simpson) was significantly higher in tumor than in normal lung tissue (roughly 430 vs 170, P = 0.0075, Mann-Whitney U test). A significantly larger cumulative share of the repertoire was made up by the top 100 clones in normal lung than in tumor tissue. Because peripheral blood was not sequenced, blood TCRbeta repertoires in the lung cancer patients of the study were not examined.

Library prep was done by multiplex PCR. TCRdb shows the sequencer as Illumina HiSeq 2500. TCRbeta libraries were built by three rounds of nested PCR using primers (Table S4), following protocols modified from ARM-PCR. Before sequencing, PCR products of 200-500 bp were cut from the gel and purified using the QIAquick gel extraction kit. Under the source paper's analysis protocol: Reads were cleaned using Trimmomatic, were merged into complete CDR3 sequences using FLASH, and were assigned to V(D)J germline segments using MiTCR. VDJtools was used to compute clonal diversity as the inverse Simpson's index. In-frame sequences without a premature stop codon were defined as productive reads. TCRdb reanalyzed the raw reads on its own, using fastp at Q25 for trimming and MiXCR for clone calling, and kept in-frame beta chains. Rows merge per CDR3 protein into single entries with the most common DNA and genes. The V and J calls come from TCRdb's annotation, not from the publication. The sample contains more than 75,000 distinct CDR3 sequences, roughly 80% of them found a single time. The ten biggest clones cover about an eighth of the sample.

Bulk unsorted tissue served as the source for RNA extraction, and RNA quality was assessed using a NanoDrop ND-1000 and an Agilent 2100. Newly diagnosed lung cancer patients without prior chemotherapy who had been admitted for thoracic surgery in China between August and November 2014 were enrolled as donors. The study excluded patients who had received radiotherapy or chemotherapy before or who had another cancer at the same time. Surgical tissue pieces of 1-2 cm3 were preserved in RNAlater solution and stored at -80 °C until use. The receptor's source is a woman between 45 and 60 years old with non-small cell lung cancer. Here the chain combines TRBV5-1 and TRBJ1-1; 8 bases in the middle match TRBD1. What was sequenced was lung tumor tissue. The DNA sequence follows: TGCGCCAGCAGCTTGAACCCCCGGGACAGGACGAACATTGAAGCTTTCTTT. Its amino acids are CASSLNPRDRTNIEAFF.